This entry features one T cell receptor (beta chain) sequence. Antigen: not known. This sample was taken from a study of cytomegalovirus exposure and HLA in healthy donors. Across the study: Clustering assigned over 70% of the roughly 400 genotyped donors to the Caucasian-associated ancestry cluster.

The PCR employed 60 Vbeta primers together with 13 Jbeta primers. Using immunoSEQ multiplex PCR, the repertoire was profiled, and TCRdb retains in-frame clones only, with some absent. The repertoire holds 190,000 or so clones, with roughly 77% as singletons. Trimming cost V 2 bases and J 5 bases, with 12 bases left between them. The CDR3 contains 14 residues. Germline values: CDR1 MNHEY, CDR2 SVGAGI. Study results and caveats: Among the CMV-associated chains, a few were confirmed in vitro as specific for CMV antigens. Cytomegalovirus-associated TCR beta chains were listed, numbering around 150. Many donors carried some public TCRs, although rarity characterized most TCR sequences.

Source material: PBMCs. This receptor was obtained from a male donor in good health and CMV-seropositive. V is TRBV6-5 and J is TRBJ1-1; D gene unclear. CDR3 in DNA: TGTGCCAGCAGTTACGCGGATGGTGGGACTGAAGCTTTCTTT. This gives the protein CASSYADGGTEAFF.